The 29 T cell receptor beta chains below all came from one sample that was sequenced in a study of blood T cell repertoires in COVID-19. The repertoire was sequenced with immunoSEQ multiplex PCR; TCRdb's copy has only in-frame clones and lacks some. The repertoire holds fewer than 250,000 clones, with about nine tenths as singletons. The sample comprised peripheral blood. These receptors were obtained from a man aged 70 or older with acute or convalescent COVID-19.

The chain couples TRBV19 to TRBJ2-1; 8 positions match TRBD2. V was clipped by 4 bases and J by 6 bases; unmatched bases: 5. This CDR3 comprises 14 residues. CDR1 LNHDA and CDR2 SQIVND come from the germline V gene (reference sequence). CDR3 sequence (DNA): TGTGCCAGTAGTAAGGGACTAGACAGCAATGAGCAGTTCTTC. Its translation is CASSKGLDSNEQFF.

This sequence joins TRBV2 and TRBJ2-4, with 7 positions matching TRBD2. V trimming: 2 bases; J trimming: 0 bases; junction bases outside the gene matches: 7. Germline values: CDR1 SNHLY, CDR2 FYNNEI. The CDR3 loop spans 17 amino acids. The CDR3 is CASSEPGRRLAKNIQYF. CDR3 DNA sequence: TGTGCCAGCAGTGAACCCGGGAGGAGGTTAGCCAAAAACATTCAGTACTTC.

CDR3 coding DNA: TGCAGCGTTGGCCCCCCGGGACTCAGCACAGATACGCAGTATTTT. The encoded protein is CSVGPPGLSTDTQYF. The chain links TRBV29-1 to TRBJ2-3; weak D call: TRBD2 (6 bases). Between the trimmed V and J ends, which lost 4 bases and 0 bases, there was a span of 14 bases. Germline CDR1 SQVTM, CDR2 ANQGSEA. This CDR3 is built from 15 residues.

The chain employs TRBV7-3 and TRBJ2-1, with 14 bases matching TRBD2. The CDR3 runs 16 residues. Germline V gene lookup returns CDR1 SGHTA and CDR2 FQGTGA. V lost 1 base and J lost 8; bases outside the gene matches: 4. CDR3 nucleotides: TGTGCCAGCAGCTTAATAGGGACTAGCGGGAGCCATGAGCAGTTCTTC. This translates into CASSLIGTSGSHEQFF.

The V gene is TRBV19, the J gene TRBJ1-2, with TRBD1 matching 7 bases. This CDR3 has 14 residues. Unmatched junction bases numbered 6, after V lost 3 bases and J lost 5 bases. From germline, CDR1 is LNHDA and CDR2 SQIVND (reference sequence). Written as DNA, the CDR3 is TGTGCCAGTAGTATGACAGGGCCGGGGTATGGCTACACCTTC. It yields the protein CASSMTGPGYGYTF.

CDR3 nucleotide sequence: TGTGCCATCAGTGAGTCGGCCGGGACAGGATCTAACTATGGCTACACCTTC. Translated, it gives CAISESAGTGSNYGYTF. The genes are TRBV10-3 and TRBJ1-2, with TRBD1 matching 8 bases. The CDR3 extends over 17 amino acids. Trimming took 0 bases from V and 0 from J; bases not matched to a gene: 6. Germline CDR1 ENHRY, CDR2 SYGVKD.

This clone was seen a single time. The chain joins TRBV19 to TRBJ2-3; 12 bases match TRBD2. V shed 3 bases and J 5 bases; nucleotides not matched to a gene: 6. This CDR3 is built from 16 residues. From germline, CDR1 is LNHDA and CDR2 SQIVND (reference sequence). The CDR3 is CASSIQLAGGGDTQYF. Written as DNA, the CDR3 is TGTGCCAGTAGTATTCAACTAGCGGGAGGCGGAGATACGCAGTATTTT.

V and J are TRBV18 and TRBJ2-3; D remains unclear. V gave up 2 bases and J gave up 1 base, with 7 bases separating them. Germline-derived CDR1 and CDR2 are KGHSH and LQKENI. The CDR3 runs to 14 residues. The CDR3 is CASSPSSGTDTQYF. The CDR3 coding sequence is TGTGCCAGCTCACCAAGCTCTGGCACAGATACGCAGTATTTT.

The V and J genes are TRBV28 and TRBJ2-3; 8 bases line up with TRBD2. The CDR3 is 15 amino acids. V trimming: 3 bases; J trimming: 5 bases; junction bases outside the gene matches: 7. CDR1 MDHEN and CDR2 SYDVKM come from the germline V gene. As DNA, the CDR3 is TGTGCCAGCAGTTTGATTGCGGGAGGACAAGATACGCAGTATTTT. This codes for CASSLIAGGQDTQYF.

The chain uses TRBV6-5 and TRBJ2-2; TRBD2 matches 8 bases. The V gene end was trimmed by 3 bases and the J gene end by 3 bases; junction bases not matched to a gene: 3. CDR3 length: 15 residues. Germline V gene sequence: CDR1 MNHEY, CDR2 SVGAGI. The CDR3 protein is CASSYSAGDTGELFF. The CDR3 DNA reads TGTGCCAGCAGTTATTCAGCGGGAGACACCGGGGAGCTGTTTTTT.

This chain joins TRBV2 and TRBJ1-5, with unresolved D. Germline V gene lookup returns CDR1 SNHLY and CDR2 FYNNEI. The CDR3 covers 15 residues. Trimming took 7 bases from V and 0 from J, leaving 13 bases between them. CDR3 DNA: TGTGCCAGCACCGAGCACAGCCTTAGCAATCAGCCCCAGCATTTT. Its protein is CASTEHSLSNQPQHF. Looking up the rest from reference TRBV2 and TRBJ1-5 gives the full variable domain: EPEVTQTPSHQVTQMGQEVILRCVPISNHLYFYWYRQILGQKVEFLVSFYNNEISEKSEIFDDQFSVERPDGSNFTLKIRSTKLEDSAMYFCASTEHSLSNQPQHFGDGTRLSIL.

The chain couples TRBV15 to TRBJ2-2; 9 bases map to TRBD1. In germline, CDR1 is LNHNV, CDR2 YYDKDF (reference sequence). The CDR3 has 16 amino acids. Germline trimming cut 2 bases from V and 7 bases from J; bases unmatched to any gene: 8. The CDR3 spells CATSRPIQGASGELFF. The CDR3 coding sequence is TGTGCCACCAGCAGACCGATACAGGGGGCGAGCGGGGAGCTGTTTTTT.

This clone was seen only a few times. V gene TRBV18 combines with J gene TRBJ1-1; maybe TRBD1 (5 bases). Germline V gives CDR1 KGHSH, CDR2 LQKENI. V lost 3 bases and J lost 2, with 13 bases in between. This CDR3 has 15 amino acids. The DNA for the CDR3 is TGTGCCAGCTCACCCTCTTTAGACAGAAACACTGAAGCTTTCTTT. This encodes CASSPSLDRNTEAFF.

The gene calls are TRBV19 and TRBJ2-1, with 8 bases identical to TRBD2. CDR3 size: 14 residues. Germline V gene sequence: CDR1 LNHDA, CDR2 SQIVND (reference sequence). Trimming removed 5 bases from V and 10 bases from J; junction bases left unmatched: 10. The CDR3 DNA is TGTGCCAGTAGTTCCTCGGGACTAGTTTCCGAGCAGTTCTTC. This gives the protein CASSSSGLVSEQFF.

The CDR3, as DNA: TGTGCCAGCAGTCCTAGCGGTACGCAGTATTTT. It yields the protein CASSPSGTQYF. The chain has TRBV12-3 or TRBV12-4 and TRBJ2-3, with 7 bases matching TRBD2. This CDR3 has 11 amino acids. After removal of 5 bases from V and 8 bases from J, the junction contained 1 base not matched to a gene.

The chain employs TRBV4-2 and TRBJ2-2, with 14 bases lining up with TRBD2. CDR1 and CDR2 (germline): LGHNA, YNFKEQ. With 4 bases clipped from V and 0 bases from J, the junction kept 7 bases outside the gene matches. The CDR3 is 19 amino acids. CDR3 sequence: CASSLIRTSGRPNTGELFF. CDR3 DNA: TGTGCCAGCAGCCTAATCAGGACTAGCGGGAGGCCGAACACCGGGGAGCTGTTTTTT.

The genes are TRBV5-4 and TRBJ2-7, with TRBD2 matching over 7 bases. The V and J ends lost 5 bases and 1 base, in that order; junction bases with no gene match: 3. Per the germline V gene, CDR1 is SGHNT and CDR2 is YYREEE (reference sequence). The CDR3 is 13 residues long. CDR3 amino acids: CASSGGSSYEQYF. Here the CDR3 DNA reads TGTGCCAGCAGTGGCGGGAGTTCCTACGAGCAGTACTTC.

V and J are TRBV3-1 (or the pseudogene TRBV3-2) and TRBJ2-5, with TRBD2 identical over 9 bases. Per the germline V gene, CDR1 is LGHDT and CDR2 is YNNKEL (reference sequence). The ends lost 4 bases at V and 5 bases at J; junction bases unmatched: 8. This CDR3 is 15 amino acids long. CDR3 DNA sequence: TGTGCCAGCAGCCTCCGCGGGAGGGAATGGGAGACCCAGTACTTC. Residues: CASSLRGREWETQYF.

This chain uses TRBV7-2 with TRBJ1-2, with TRBD1 identical over 7 bases. This CDR3 spans 14 amino acids. The V gene's germline CDR1 is SGHTA and CDR2 FQGNSA. Trimming took 1 base from V and 7 from J; bases not matched to a gene: 6. CDR3 sequence reads: CASSLGGGAVGYTF. The CDR3 DNA sequence: TGTGCCAGCAGCTTAGGAGGGGGCGCCGTTGGCTACACCTTC. The whole variable domain, remainder taken from reference TRBV7-2 and TRBJ1-2, is GAGVSQSPSNKVTEKGKDVELRCDPISGHTALYWYRQSLGQGLEFLIYFQGNSAPDKSGLPSDRFSAERTGGSVSTLTIQRTQQEDSAVYLCASSLGGGAVGYTFGSGTRLTVV.

This chain connects TRBV6-2 or TRBV6-3 to TRBJ2-7, with a possible D match to TRBD1 (6 bases). With 2 bases removed from V and 3 bases from J, the gap between germline ends came to 14 bases. The germline V gene has CDR1 MNHEY and CDR2 SVGEGT. The CDR3 runs 15 residues. In DNA, the CDR3 is TGTGCCAGCAGTTACCTTGGACAGCCATACTACGAGCAGTACTTC. Amino acid sequence: CASSYLGQPYYEQYF.

CDR3 amino acids: CASSPPRTEGNTIYF. As DNA, the CDR3 is TGTGCCAGCAGCCCACCCCGGACAGAAGGAAACACCATATATTTT. The rearrangement joins TRBV4-2 to TRBJ1-3; tentatively, D is TRBD1 (6 bases). CDR1 is LGHNA, CDR2 YNFKEQ, per germline. The CDR3 has 15 residues. Deletions cut 4 bases from V and 4 bases from J, with 14 bases between.

The chain is built from TRBV4-1 and TRBJ1-3, with a tentative D call TRBD1 (6 bases). CDR1 and CDR2 from the germline V gene are MGHRA and YSYEKL. Deletions cut 1 base from V and 0 bases from J, with 19 bases between. The CDR3 spans 19 residues. This chain's CDR3 is CASSQVGSGAGNSGNTIYF. As DNA, the CDR3 is TGCGCCAGCAGCCAAGTTGGGTCAGGGGCCGGCAACTCTGGAAACACCATATATTTT.

The gene calls are TRBV29-1 and TRBJ2-1; D gene uncertain. CDR1 is SQVTM and CDR2 is ANQGSEA in the germline V gene. The ends were cut back, 4 bases at V and 4 bases at J, with 5 bases in the middle. The CDR3 runs to 11 residues. The CDR3 is CSVVSYNEQFF. The CDR3 region has the DNA TGCAGCGTTGTCAGTTACAATGAGCAGTTCTTC.

Concerning this clone itself: A junction boundary mismatches the germline segment, possibly from a read error. This sequence joins TRBV11-2 and TRBJ2-5; D call uncertain. The CDR3 spans 12 residues. Germline V CDR1 and CDR2: SGHAT, FQNNGV. DNA for the CDR3: TGTGCCAGCAGCCTAGAGAGTGAGACCCAGTACTTC. Its translation: CASSLESETQYF.

This clone was observed a single time. The chain joins TRBV11-2 to TRBJ2-3; TRBD2 agrees at 13 bases. V dropped 4 bases and J dropped 0; count of bases not matched to a gene: 7. Germline V gene sequence: CDR1 SGHAT, CDR2 FQNNGV. This CDR3 contains 18 residues. In nucleotides, the CDR3 is TGTGCCAGCAGCTCGGGACTAGCGGGATACCCTAGCACAGATACGCAGTATTTT. Protein sequence: CASSSGLAGYPSTDTQYF.

The genes are TRBV3-1 (or the pseudogene TRBV3-2) and TRBJ2-7, with TRBD1 as a possible D gene (6 bases). Between the trimmed V and J ends, which lost 1 base and 5 bases, there was a span of 9 bases. The CDR3 totals 13 residues. Germline CDR1 reads LGHDT; CDR2 reads YNNKEL (reference sequence). The CDR3 is CASSQVRGHEQYF. DNA for the CDR3: TGTGCCAGCAGCCAAGTCAGGGGACACGAGCAGTACTTC.

The J gene is TRBJ2-7, the V gene TRBV7-2; 7 bases are a match to TRBD1. This CDR3 contains 13 residues. The V gene end was trimmed by 7 bases and the J gene end by 3 bases; junction bases not matched to a gene: 6. Germline values: CDR1 SGHTA, CDR2 FQGNSA. CDR3 protein: CASTRQGSYEQYF. The CDR3 DNA sequence: TGTGCCAGCACCCGACAGGGAAGCTACGAGCAGTACTTC.

The J gene is TRBJ1-3, the V gene TRBV5-1, with D tentatively TRBD1 (6 bases). This CDR3 spans 14 amino acids. V was clipped by 0 bases and J by 8 bases, with 12 bases between them. Per the germline V gene, CDR1 is SGHRS and CDR2 is YFSETQ. CDR3 in DNA: TGCGCCAGCAGCTTGGATACAGGGCGAGACACCATATATTTT. It translates to CASSLDTGRDTIYF. Full variable domain (missing parts from reference TRBV5-1 and TRBJ1-3): KAGVTQTPRYLIKTRGQQVTLSCSPISGHRSVSWYQQTPGQGLQFLFEYFSETQRNKGNFPGRFSGRQFSNSRSEMNVSTLELGDSALYLCASSLDTGRDTIYFGEGSWLTVV.

The rearrangement joins TRBV5-1 to TRBJ2-4, with 9 bases identical to TRBD2. The CDR3 totals 16 residues. The germline V gene encodes CDR1 SGHRS and CDR2 YFSETQ. The junction had 11 bases not matched to a gene; V was cut back by 4 bases and J by 6 bases. The CDR3 spells CASSPGHPAGGNIQYF. CDR3 in DNA: TGCGCCAGCAGCCCGGGGCATCCAGCGGGAGGAAACATTCAGTACTTC.